The 27 T cell receptor beta chains listed next were all sequenced from one sample in a study of glioma-infiltrating T cells. Using RNA template, CDR3s of TCR alpha and beta were amplified with iRepertoire arm-PCR. TCRdb fed the multiplex PCR reads into MiXCR, producing one record per CDR3 protein. The table includes around 130,000 distinct CDR3 sequences, under 25% detected once. Input material: glioma tissue, nonneoplastic brain tissue, or PBMCs (not recorded which). These receptors came from a human donor with low-grade glioma or glioblastoma, undergoing nonglioma brain surgery, or in good health (not recorded which).

The chain joins TRBV3-1 to TRBJ1-1; no firm D call. The V end lost 0 bases, the J end lost 1 base, and 6 bases lay between the germline ends. CDR1 and CDR2 from the germline V gene are LGHDT and YNNKEL (reference sequence). The CDR3 has 14 residues. CDR3 region: CASSQELANTEAFF. The DNA of the CDR3 is TGTGCCAGCAGCCAAGAACTAGCGAACACTGAAGCTTTCTTT.

This clonotype was counted once. This clone may be a read error of a much larger clone one base away. CDR3 sequence (DNA): TGCAGTGCTAGAGGTCAGGCGAGCAATCAGCCCCGGCATTTT. It specifies CSARGQASNQPRHF. The rearrangement uses TRBV20-1 and TRBJ1-5; D remains unclear. Germline values: CDR1 DFQATT, CDR2 SNEGSKA (reference sequence). CDR3 length: 14 amino acids.

A word on this clonotype: Just one base apart from a much larger clone, this may be a read error. This rearrangement joins TRBV6-2 or TRBV6-3 to TRBJ2-5; a weak D match, TRBD2 (6 bases). V lost 3 bases, J lost 9 bases, and 8 bases lay in between. This CDR3 is 11 amino acids long. Germline lookup yields CDR1 MNHEY and CDR2 SVGEGT. The CDR3: CASSYGEAQYF. The CDR3 DNA reads TGTGCCAGCAGTTATGGGGAGGCCCAGTACTTC.

This clonotype was counted ten times or more. V gene TRBV6-1 combines with J gene TRBJ1-1, with D possibly being TRBD1 (5 bases). Germline V gene lookup returns CDR1 MNHNS and CDR2 SASEGT. This CDR3 is built from 13 residues. Trimming removed 8 bases from V and 3 bases from J, with 13 bases in between. CDR3 protein: CASRVVRDTEAFF. The CDR3 DNA reads TGTGCCAGCCGGGTCGTCAGGGACACTGAAGCTTTCTTT.

The genes are TRBV29-1 and TRBJ1-1; 8 bases line up with TRBD1. This CDR3 is 11 amino acids long. Germline-derived CDR1 and CDR2 are SQVTM and ANQGSEA. The CDR3: CTGGAGTEAFF. The CDR3 DNA sequence: TGCACAGGGGGCGCAGGAACTGAAGCTTTCTTT.

This chain links TRBV5-4 with TRBJ1-1, with D unclear. The germline gives CDR1 SGHNT, CDR2 YYREEE (reference sequence). Trimming took off 4 bases at V and 3 bases at J, with 13 bases between the two ends. CDR3 size: 14 residues. The CDR3 DNA follows: TGTGCCAGCAGCGGTAATGTAGCGGACACTGAAGCTTTCTTT. Translation gives CASSGNVADTEAFF.

This clonotype appeared a single time. A read error may explain this, as a much larger clone is one base away. The V and J genes are TRBV6-2 or TRBV6-3 and TRBJ2-5; 8 bases align to TRBD1. The germline V gene encodes CDR1 MNHEY and CDR2 SVGEGT. With 5 bases clipped from V and 2 bases from J, the junction kept 4 bases outside the gene matches. The CDR3 is 14 amino acids. As DNA, the CDR3 is TGTGCCAGCAGTGATTGGACAGGGCAAGAGACCCAGTACTTC. Its protein is CASSDWTGQETQYF.

The gene calls are TRBV29-1 and TRBJ2-3; D is possibly TRBD2 (6 bases). The CDR3 has 10 amino acids. The germline gives CDR1 SQVTM, CDR2 ANQGSEA. V was cut by 6 bases and J by 9 bases, with 10 bases left in between. CDR3 protein: CSVKEGTQYF. The CDR3 DNA follows: TGCAGCGTGAAGGAGGGGACGCAGTATTTT.

This clonotype was recorded once. The V and J genes are TRBV28 and TRBJ2-3; unclear D gene. V was trimmed by 6 bases and J by 2 bases, leaving 12 bases between them. There are 14 residues in the CDR3. In germline, CDR1 is MDHEN, CDR2 SYDVKM. The CDR3 DNA sequence: TGTGCCAGCAGCCCAATAGCTCTCACAGATACGCAGTATTTT. Translating gives CASSPIALTDTQYF.

This clonotype has more than one count but fewer than ten. The V and J genes are TRBV11-2 and TRBJ2-5, with a possible D match to TRBD1 (5 bases). Germline values: CDR1 SGHAT, CDR2 FQNNGV. This CDR3 spans 14 amino acids. V was clipped by 5 bases and J by 2 bases, with 12 bases between them. CDR3 amino acids: CASSQHRNQETQYF. DNA of the CDR3: TGTGCCAGCAGCCAACACAGGAATCAAGAGACCCAGTACTTC.

This clonotype appeared many times. The chain uses TRBV20-1 and TRBJ1-5; no definite D call. Germline loops: CDR1 DFQATT, CDR2 SNEGSKA (reference sequence). Trimming shortened V by 3 bases and J by 2 bases, and 14 bases separated the two germline ends. CDR3 size: 15 residues. CDR3 loop: CSARIGPRGNQPQHF. CDR3 in DNA: TGCAGTGCTAGGATCGGTCCTCGGGGCAATCAGCCCCAGCATTTT.

This clonotype has a count of ten or more. The V and J genes are TRBV24-1 and TRBJ1-5; 8 bases fit TRBD1. V was pared by 6 bases and J by 2 bases, with 5 bases of the junction left unmatched. There are 15 residues in the CDR3. Germline V gene lookup returns CDR1 KGHDR and CDR2 SFDVKD. The DNA for the CDR3 is TGTGCCACCAGTCCACAGGGGGGAGGCAATCAGCCCCAGCATTTT. Amino acids: CATSPQGGGNQPQHF.

As to this clonotype: This may come from a read error, since a much larger clone is one base off. This rearrangement joins TRBV7-9 to TRBJ1-6; no firm D call. The V gene's germline CDR1 is SEHNR and CDR2 FQNEAQ (reference sequence). This CDR3 is 14 amino acids long. Trimming removed 5 bases from V and 7 bases from J, with 12 bases in between. This CDR3 reads CASSRDKGNSPLHF. CDR3 coding DNA: TGTGCCAGCAGCAGAGATAAGGGAAATTCACCCCTCCACTTT.

This clonotype was seen a handful of times. Germline and junction disagree at one end, which may indicate a read error. The chain has TRBV6-1 and TRBJ2-3, with D unresolved. Germline CDR1 MNHNS, CDR2 SASEGT. CDR3 size: 13 residues. The CDR3 bases are TGTGCCATCAGTGAAGGAGAAGCAGATACGCAGTATTTT. It encodes CAISEGEADTQYF.

This clonotype showed up many times. The chain combines TRBV25-1 with TRBJ1-6; D unclear. Germline V gene sequence: CDR1 MGHDK, CDR2 SYGVNS. This CDR3 is 12 amino acids long. Trimming left V 2 bases short and J 10 bases short, with 6 bases between. This CDR3 reads CASSEGWSPLHF. CDR3 nucleotides: TGTGCCAGCAGTGAAGGATGGTCACCCCTCCACTTT.

In this sample, this clonotype turned up a few times. The rearrangement joins TRBV29-1 to TRBJ2-3; D not certain. CDR1 and CDR2 from the germline V gene are SQVTM and ANQGSEA. Trimming pared 7 bases from V and 9 bases from J, leaving 20 bases between. The CDR3 is made up of 13 amino acids. DNA of the CDR3: TGCAGCGCCCCCGACATAATGGCTATCACGCAGTATTTT. Amino acid sequence: CSAPDIMAITQYF.

This clonotype was detected many times. The rearrangement links TRBV20-1 to TRBJ2-1; 9 positions match TRBD2. The CDR3 has 16 amino acids. V lost 0 bases and J lost 7; bases outside the gene matches: 10. CDR1 DFQATT and CDR2 SNEGSKA come from the germline V gene (reference sequence). CDR3 sequence (DNA): TGCAGTGCTAGAGATGTAGCGGGGGCCTGGGAGAATGAGCAGTTCTTC. Translated: CSARDVAGAWENEQFF.

J is TRBJ1-2 and V is TRBV29-1; 9 bases map to TRBD1. The trim removed 0 bases at V and 3 bases at J, leaving 2 bases unmatched. The CDR3 covers 14 residues. Germline CDR1 and CDR2: SQVTM and ANQGSEA. CDR3 coding DNA: TGCAGCGTTGAAGACCGGACAGGGGACTATGGCTACACCTTC. Translating gives CSVEDRTGDYGYTF.

This clonotype was counted ten times or more. The chain recombines TRBV6-6 with TRBJ1-1; no reliable D call. V was clipped by 2 bases and J by 3 bases, with 10 bases between them. Germline CDR1 MNHNY, CDR2 SVGAGI (reference sequence). There are 14 residues in the CDR3. This CDR3 is CASSYVRSYTEAFF. The CDR3 coding sequence is TGTGCCAGCAGTTACGTTCGCTCGTACACTGAAGCTTTCTTT.

This clonotype has ten or more counts. The V call is TRBV18, the J call TRBJ2-1, with D possibly TRBD2 on 6 matching bases. V lost 4 bases and J lost 5, with 18 bases in between. Per the germline V gene, CDR1 is KGHSH and CDR2 is LQKENI. There are 16 residues in the CDR3. DNA of the CDR3: TGTGCCAGCTCACTGTACTTGCGGGACCTCCACAATGAGCAGTTCTTC. Translating gives CASSLYLRDLHNEQFF.

The table lists this clonotype with a few counts. The chain links TRBV5-1 to TRBJ1-1; the match to TRBD1 covers 8 bases. Trimming removed 5 bases from V and 7 bases from J; junction bases left unmatched: 10. Germline CDR1 and CDR2: SGHRS and YFSETQ. The CDR3 length is 14 residues. CDR3 bases: TGCGCCAGCAGGTTGACAGGGGAAGGGGGTGAAGCTTTCTTT. Encoded protein: CASRLTGEGGEAFF.

On this clonotype itself: A read error may explain this, as a much larger clone is one base away. The J gene is TRBJ2-1, the V gene TRBV28; D is unresolved. This CDR3 is built from 11 residues. Trimming cost V 3 bases and J 14 bases, with 11 bases left between them. Germline loops: CDR1 MDHEN, CDR2 SYDVKM. The CDR3 bases are TGTGCCAGCAGTTTTCTGGGCGAGAAGTTCTTC. This gives the protein CASSFLGEKFF. Full variable domain (outside the CDR3, taken from reference TRBV28 and TRBJ2-1): DVKVTQSSRYLVKRTGEKVFLECVQDMDHENMFWYRQDPGLGLRLIYFSYDVKMKEKGDIPEGYSVSREKKERFSLILESASTNQTSMYLCASSFLGEKFFGPGTRLTVL.

The rearrangement joins TRBV19 to TRBJ2-7; 7 bases match TRBD2. The CDR3 is made up of 17 amino acids. Per germline, CDR1 LNHDA and CDR2 SQIVND (reference sequence). V dropped 7 bases and J dropped 5; count of bases not matched to a gene: 20. The DNA of the CDR3 is TGTGCCAGTACAGACACTGGGGATACGGGGGGTACCCACGAGCAGTACGTC. Translation gives CASTDTGDTGGTHEQYV.

This clonotype was seen more than once but under ten times. The CDR3 loop is CASSLASVSNEQFF. In DNA, the CDR3 is TGTGCCAGCAGCCTAGCTAGCGTTAGTAATGAGCAGTTCTTC. The chain has TRBV7-3 and TRBJ2-1, with D perhaps matching TRBD2 (6 bases). This CDR3 is 14 amino acids long. Germline V CDR1 and CDR2: SGHTA, FQGTGA. The V end was cut by 5 bases, the J end by 7 bases, with 15 bases between.

This clonotype showed up just a few times. The chain couples TRBV27 to TRBJ1-1; 8 bases line up with TRBD1. This CDR3 contains 16 residues. Germline CDR1 is MNHEY and CDR2 is SMNVEV (reference sequence). V trimming: 2 bases; J trimming: 6 bases; junction bases outside the gene matches: 11. CDR3 loop: CASSLMGQGAGAEAFF. The CDR3 DNA sequence: TGTGCCAGCAGTTTAATGGGGCAGGGGGCGGGCGCTGAAGCTTTCTTT.

This clonotype was seen many times. The chain joins TRBV14 to TRBJ1-5; D is unclear. V lost 8 bases and J 7 bases, leaving 6 bases between the germline ends. CDR3 length: 10 amino acids. The germline CDR1 and CDR2 sequences are SGHDN and FVKESK. The CDR3 sequence: CASPRQPQHF. CDR3 nucleotides: TGTGCCAGCCCAAGGCAGCCCCAGCATTTT.

This clonotype was detected only a few times. The J gene is TRBJ2-5, the V gene TRBV7-2; D remains ambiguous. Germline CDR1 and CDR2: SGHTA and FQGNSA. V lost 1 base and J lost 3, with 9 bases in between. This CDR3 contains 14 residues. CDR3 protein: CASSLEQKKETQYF. The CDR3 bases are TGTGCCAGCAGCTTAGAGCAGAAGAAAGAGACCCAGTACTTC.